Listed below are T cell receptor beta chains from one sample, sequenced in a study of T-cell memory formation after mild COVID-19. TCRdb reprocessed the 5' RACE reads via MiXCR and lists one record per CDR3 protein. This sample has fewer than 700,000 distinct CDR3 sequences, with roughly 17% found just once. Material: PBMCs or a T cell subset sorted from them (not recorded which). These TCRs come from an adult woman who had mild COVID-19 (a few samples of this study predate the infection). Cell type and time point are not known. The CDR3 runs from the conserved cysteine through the conserved F or W. The order of the fields is V gene, clone size, J gene, D gene, CDR3 DNA, CDR3 protein. A D gene is named only where the DNA matches it firmly. Some rows mark clone size as missing; the rest say once, few, many or name a class of expanded clone.

TRBV5-8	few	TRBJ2-2	TRBD1	TGTGCCAGCAGCCTCCGGGACAGGGCCTTCACCGGGGAGCTGTTTTTT	CASSLRDRAFTGELFF
TRBV5-1	few	TRBJ2-7	TRBD1	TGCGCCAGCAGCTTGTTCGGACAGGGGGCTGAAGGGCAGTACTTC	CASSLFGQGAEGQYF
TRBV5-1	few	TRBJ2-7	TRBD2	TGCGCCAGCAGCTTGGATGCTCTAGCGGGGTTCGAGCAGTACTTC	CASSLDALAGFEQYF
TRBV20-1	few	TRBJ2-5	TRBD2	TGCAGTGCCACCCCTGTTGGCCGCGGGGGAGCCACCTTCGGAGAGACCCAGTACTTC	CSATPVGRGGATFGETQYF
TRBV4-2	few	TRBJ1-5	.	TGTGCCAGCAGCCACCACAGGGCGGCTCAGCCCCAGCATTTT	CASSHHRAAQPQHF
TRBV7-9	.	TRBJ2-1	TRBD2	TGTGCCAGCAGCTTTTCTGGCGGGAGTGGGGATGAGCAGTTCTTC	CASSFSGGSGDEQFF
TRBV19	.	TRBJ1-1	TRBD1	TGTGCCAGTCCCGCCGGGACAGGAAGTATGAACACTGAAGCTTTCTTT	CASPAGTGSMNTEAFF
TRBV5-1	.	TRBJ1-1	.	TGCGCCAGCAGCCCCTCTTTGCAGATGAACACTGAAGCTTTCTTT	CASSPSLQMNTEAFF
TRBV12-2	.	TRBJ2-3	.	TGTGCAAGTCGCTTAGCGTACCCCCCTTCAGACGCAGATACGCAGTATTTT	CASRLAYPPSDADTQYF
TRBV19	.	TRBJ1-1	TRBD1	TGTGCCAGTGACGACAGGGTGAACACTGAAGCTTTCTTT	CASDDRVNTEAFF
TRBV4-1	.	TRBJ2-3	.	TGCGCCAGCAGGCAGACGGAGAACACAGATACGCAGTATTTT	CASRQTENTDTQYF
TRBV30	.	TRBJ2-2	.	TGTGCCTGGACTTTAGCGAAGGAGCTGTTTTTT	CAWTLAKELFF
TRBV30	.	TRBJ2-1	TRBD2	TGTGCCTGGATAGGTAGCGGGGCCCATGAGCAGTTCTTC	CAWIGSGAHEQFF
TRBV27	.	TRBJ1-3	.	TGTGCCAGCAGTTTATCGGGGAGGAATGCACTCGGAAACACCATATATTTT	CASSLSGRNALGNTIYF
TRBV11-2	few	TRBJ2-2	.	TGTGCCAGCAGCTTAGTGGACAGACTCACCGGGGAGCTGTTTTTT	CASSLVDRLTGELFF
TRBV5-1	.	TRBJ2-1	TRBD2	TGCGCCAGACGTGCGGGCGGGAGTGTGTACAATGAGCAGTTCTTC	CARRAGGSVYNEQFF
TRBV7-3	few	TRBJ2-7	TRBD2	TGTGCCAGCAGCGTGACTAGCGGGAATCTCTACGAGCAGTACTTC	CASSVTSGNLYEQYF
TRBV2	.	TRBJ2-2	TRBD2	TGTGCCAGCTCCCGGACCGGGGGGTACACCGGGGAGCTGTTTTTT	CASSRTGGYTGELFF
TRBV6-2/TRBV6-3	few	TRBJ2-1	.	TGTGCCAGCAGTTACGCAGGGTCGATCTCCGATGAGCAGTTCTTC	CASSYAGSISDEQFF
TRBV20-1	few	TRBJ2-7	TRBD2	TGCAGTGCTAGTTATGGAACTAGCGGGAGTGGATCCTACGAGCAGTACTTC	CSASYGTSGSGSYEQYF
TRBV7-8	.	TRBJ1-1	.	TGTGCCAGCAGCTTCATGGGGGCCACAGGTACTGAAGCTTTCTTT	CASSFMGATGTEAFF
TRBV5-1	few	TRBJ2-6	.	TGCGCCAGCAGCTTTGAAGGTTCTGGGGCCAACGTCCTGACTTTC	CASSFEGSGANVLTF
TRBV5-1	.	TRBJ1-1	.	TGCGCCAGCACCGACGCCCAAGGGGTCACTGAAGCTTTCTTT	CASTDAQGVTEAFF
TRBV27	.	TRBJ2-3	.	TGTGCCAGCAGTTACGCAGAGCGAATGAGCACAGATACGCAGTATTTT	CASSYAERMSTDTQYF
TRBV3-1	many	TRBJ2-1	.	TGTGCCAGCAGCCAAGGCGGTCTCCAGTTCTTC	CASSQGGLQFF